A selection of T cell receptor beta chains follows, all from one sample in a study of blood T cell repertoires in COVID-19. Libraries were prepared by immunoSEQ multiplex PCR; TCRdb keeps only in-frame clonotypes and omits some of them. This table holds 300,000 to 400,000 clones, approximately 82% found once. Sequenced input: peripheral blood. All receptors derive from a young man with active or convalescent COVID-19. Both conserved end residues are part of each CDR3. A D gene is named only where the DNA matches it firmly. The size of a clone is reported for some rows only, either as once, few or many, or as a class for expanded clones.

j_gene: TRBJ1-3; d_gene: NA; v_gene: TRBV4-2; abundance: many; CDR3nt: TGTGCCAGCAGCCAAGATCAGTGGAACACCATATATTTT; CDR3aa: CASSQDQWNTIYF
j_gene: TRBJ2-3; d_gene: NA; v_gene: TRBV5-1; abundance: NA; CDR3nt: TGCGCCAGCAGCTCCCGGGGGGATACGCAGTATTTT; CDR3aa: CASSSRGDTQYF
j_gene: TRBJ2-3; d_gene: NA; v_gene: TRBV5-6; abundance: NA; CDR3nt: TGTGCCAGCAGCTTAGGAACCCGACATTCTAGCACAGATACGCAGTATTTT; CDR3aa: CASSLGTRHSSTDTQYF
j_gene: TRBJ2-1; d_gene: TRBD2; v_gene: TRBV6-2/TRBV6-3; abundance: NA; CDR3nt: TGTGCCAGCAGTTATGGTAGCGGGGGGGCTAAAGTTAATGAGCAGTTCTTC; CDR3aa: CASSYGSGGAKVNEQFF
j_gene: TRBJ2-3; d_gene: TRBD2; v_gene: TRBV27; abundance: NA; CDR3nt: TGTGCCAGCAGTTTCCCCCCCCCGCGGGGGAATACGCAGTATTTT; CDR3aa: CASSFPPPRGNTQYF
j_gene: TRBJ2-2; d_gene: NA; v_gene: TRBV5-8; abundance: NA; CDR3nt: TGTGCCAGCAGCTTAGGGGCCGGGGAGCTGTTTTTT; CDR3aa: CASSLGAGELFF
j_gene: TRBJ2-7; d_gene: TRBD2; v_gene: TRBV27; abundance: once; CDR3nt: TGTGCCAGCGGTCTAGCGGGCCCTCCCTACGAGCAGTACTTC; CDR3aa: CASGLAGPPYEQYF
j_gene: TRBJ2-7; d_gene: NA; v_gene: TRBV27; abundance: NA; CDR3nt: TGTGCCAGCAGTCCTTTTCAGCGGTTCTCCTACGAGCAGTACTTC; CDR3aa: CASSPFQRFSYEQYF
j_gene: TRBJ1-1; d_gene: NA; v_gene: TRBV13; abundance: once; CDR3nt: TGTGCCAGCAGCGCGACAGCTCCCTTGAACACTGAAGCTTTCTTT; CDR3aa: CASSATAPLNTEAFF
j_gene: TRBJ1-4; d_gene: NA; v_gene: TRBV7-9; abundance: once; CDR3nt: TGTGCCAGCAGCCTTATCCTGGACACGCGAGAAAAACTGTTTTTT; CDR3aa: CASSLILDTREKLFF
j_gene: TRBJ1-2; d_gene: TRBD1; v_gene: TRBV4-1; abundance: NA; CDR3nt: TGCGCCAGCAGCCAAGATACAGTCCAGGGGGTCTCCTATGGCTACACCTTC; CDR3aa: CASSQDTVQGVSYGYTF
j_gene: TRBJ1-6; d_gene: TRBD1; v_gene: TRBV19; abundance: NA; CDR3nt: TGTGCCAGTAGCCTTCGGACAGGCCATAATTCACCCCTCCACTTT; CDR3aa: CASSLRTGHNSPLHF
j_gene: TRBJ2-7; d_gene: TRBD1; v_gene: TRBV6-5; abundance: NA; CDR3nt: TGTGCCAGCAGTTCCCTAACCGGGACAGGGAGGGACGAGCAGTACTTC; CDR3aa: CASSSLTGTGRDEQYF
j_gene: TRBJ2-1; d_gene: TRBD1; v_gene: TRBV27; abundance: NA; CDR3nt: TGTGCCAGCACCCGAGGGGGCCTGAGCTCCTACAATGAGCAGTTCTTC; CDR3aa: CASTRGGLSSYNEQFF
j_gene: TRBJ1-2; d_gene: NA; v_gene: TRBV14; abundance: NA; CDR3nt: TGTGCCAGCAGCCAAGAGCCGAGGATCAACTATGGCTACACCTTC; CDR3aa: CASSQEPRINYGYTF
j_gene: TRBJ2-1; d_gene: NA; v_gene: TRBV11-2; abundance: once; CDR3nt: TGTGCCAGCAGCTTAAGAGGGAGCGAGCAGTTCTTC; CDR3aa: CASSLRGSEQFF
j_gene: TRBJ2-7; d_gene: TRBD2; v_gene: TRBV6-4; abundance: NA; CDR3nt: TGTGCCAGCCCTAAGGGACTAGCGGGGGGGTTC; CDR3aa: CASPKGLAGGF
j_gene: TRBJ1-4; d_gene: TRBD1; v_gene: TRBV7-8; abundance: NA; CDR3nt: TGTGCCAGCAGCACAGGGGGGTGGACAGGGCACAAAAAACTGTTTTTT; CDR3aa: CASSTGGWTGHKKLFF
j_gene: TRBJ2-7; d_gene: NA; v_gene: TRBV4-2; abundance: NA; CDR3nt: TGTGCCAGCGGACCAACACAGGGAGAGCAGTACTTC; CDR3aa: CASGPTQGEQYF
j_gene: TRBJ1-1; d_gene: NA; v_gene: TRBV7-3; abundance: NA; CDR3nt: TGTGCCAGCCAAAGGTGGGGGGAGGCTGAAGCTTTCTTT; CDR3aa: CASQRWGEAEAFF
j_gene: TRBJ2-7; d_gene: TRBD1; v_gene: TRBV4-2; abundance: NA; CDR3nt: TGTGCCAGCAGCCAAGGTTCGACAGGGGGTTACGAGCAGTACTTC; CDR3aa: CASSQGSTGGYEQYF
j_gene: TRBJ2-1; d_gene: TRBD2; v_gene: TRBV7-2; abundance: NA; CDR3nt: TGTGCCAGCAGCCCCTGGGCGGGAGTGTTTGATGAGCAGTTCTTC; CDR3aa: CASSPWAGVFDEQFF
j_gene: TRBJ2-1; d_gene: NA; v_gene: TRBV7-2; abundance: once; CDR3nt: TGTGCCAGCAGCAGAGAGGCCTTGGATGAGCAGTTCTTC; CDR3aa: CASSREALDEQFF
j_gene: TRBJ2-1; d_gene: TRBD2; v_gene: TRBV4-3; abundance: NA; CDR3nt: TGCGCCAGCAGCCAGTCAACTAGCGGGGTCTACTACAATGAGCAGTTCTTC; CDR3aa: CASSQSTSGVYYNEQFF
j_gene: TRBJ2-3; d_gene: TRBD2; v_gene: TRBV5-1; abundance: NA; CDR3nt: TGCGCCAGTAGACTAGCGGGGGATATACTCACAGATACGCAGTATTTT; CDR3aa: CASRLAGDILTDTQYF
j_gene: TRBJ2-1; d_gene: NA; v_gene: TRBV30; abundance: NA; CDR3nt: TGTGCCTGGAGTAGGAGGAGCTCCTACAATGAGCAGTTCTTC; CDR3aa: CAWSRRSSYNEQFF
j_gene: TRBJ2-1; d_gene: TRBD1; v_gene: TRBV15; abundance: NA; CDR3nt: TGTGCCACCAGCAGTAGACCGGGACAGGGCTATAATGAGCAGTTCTTC; CDR3aa: CATSSRPGQGYNEQFF
j_gene: TRBJ2-1; d_gene: TRBD2; v_gene: TRBV7-2; abundance: NA; CDR3nt: TGTGCCAGCAGGCGGGGGGTTGTCGATGAGCAGTTCTTC; CDR3aa: CASRRGVVDEQFF
j_gene: TRBJ2-7; d_gene: NA; v_gene: TRBV5-4; abundance: few; CDR3nt: TGTGCCAGCGCAGGCTATCGGTCCGAGCAGTACTTC; CDR3aa: CASAGYRSEQYF
j_gene: TRBJ2-1; d_gene: TRBD2; v_gene: TRBV7-9; abundance: NA; CDR3nt: TGTGCCAGCAGCCCCACTAGCGGGAGAATCTATGAGCAGTTCTTC; CDR3aa: CASSPTSGRIYEQFF
j_gene: TRBJ2-7; d_gene: TRBD1; v_gene: TRBV11-3; abundance: NA; CDR3nt: TGTGCCAGCAGCTTAGACGGACAGGGGGGCTACGAGCAGTACTTC; CDR3aa: CASSLDGQGGYEQYF
j_gene: TRBJ2-2; d_gene: TRBD2; v_gene: TRBV7-2; abundance: once; CDR3nt: TGTGCCAGCAGCTGGGTAGCGGGAGGGACCGGGGAGCTGTTTTTT; CDR3aa: CASSWVAGGTGELFF
j_gene: TRBJ2-2; d_gene: NA; v_gene: TRBV24-1; abundance: NA; CDR3nt: TGTGCCACCAGTGATCCGATCCAGGGGACGAACACCGGGGAGCTGTTTTTT; CDR3aa: CATSDPIQGTNTGELFF
j_gene: TRBJ1-2; d_gene: TRBD1; v_gene: TRBV15; abundance: NA; CDR3nt: TGTGCCACCAGCAGACCGACAGGGGCCGGTGGCTACACCTTC; CDR3aa: CATSRPTGAGGYTF
j_gene: TRBJ2-3; d_gene: NA; v_gene: TRBV15; abundance: NA; CDR3nt: TGTGCCACCAGCATCCGAGGGATCTCCACAGATACGCAGTATTTT; CDR3aa: CATSIRGISTDTQYF
j_gene: TRBJ2-7; d_gene: TRBD2; v_gene: TRBV6-5; abundance: NA; CDR3nt: TGTGCCAGCAGTTCGACTAGCGGGGGGATGGACGAGCAGTACTTC; CDR3aa: CASSSTSGGMDEQYF
j_gene: TRBJ1-1; d_gene: TRBD1; v_gene: TRBV18; abundance: NA; CDR3nt: TGTGCCAGCTCCCCATCCGGACAGGGGGCCACTGAAGCTTTCTTT; CDR3aa: CASSPSGQGATEAFF
j_gene: TRBJ2-2; d_gene: TRBD2; v_gene: TRBV7-8; abundance: NA; CDR3nt: TGTGCCAGCAGCCAAATAGGACTAGCGGTTGGGACCGGGGAGCTGTTTTTT; CDR3aa: CASSQIGLAVGTGELFF
j_gene: TRBJ2-3; d_gene: NA; v_gene: TRBV7-8; abundance: NA; CDR3nt: TGTGCCAGCAGCTTAGTAGGGCCCGGGGGCACAGATACGCAGTATTTT; CDR3aa: CASSLVGPGGTDTQYF